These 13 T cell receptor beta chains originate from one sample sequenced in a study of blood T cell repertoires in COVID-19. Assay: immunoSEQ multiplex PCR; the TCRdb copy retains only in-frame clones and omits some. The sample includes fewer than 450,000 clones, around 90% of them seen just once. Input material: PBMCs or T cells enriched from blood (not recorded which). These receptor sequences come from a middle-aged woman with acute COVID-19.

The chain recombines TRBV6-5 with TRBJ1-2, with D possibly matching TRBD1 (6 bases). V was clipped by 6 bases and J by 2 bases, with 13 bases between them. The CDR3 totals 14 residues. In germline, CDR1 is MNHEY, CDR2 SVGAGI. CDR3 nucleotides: TGTGCCAGCAGAACCTCAGGGGAGAACTATGGCTACACCTTC. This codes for CASRTSGENYGYTF.

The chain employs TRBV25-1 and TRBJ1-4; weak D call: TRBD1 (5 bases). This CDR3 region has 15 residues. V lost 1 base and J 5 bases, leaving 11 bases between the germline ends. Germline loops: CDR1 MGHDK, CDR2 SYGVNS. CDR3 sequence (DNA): TGTGCCAGCAGTGAATTCGGACACAAGAATGAAAAACTGTTTTTT. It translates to CASSEFGHKNEKLFF.

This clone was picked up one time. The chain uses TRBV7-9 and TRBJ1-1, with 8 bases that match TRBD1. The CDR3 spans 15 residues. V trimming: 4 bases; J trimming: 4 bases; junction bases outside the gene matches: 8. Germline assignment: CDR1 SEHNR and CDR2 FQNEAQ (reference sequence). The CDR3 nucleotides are TGTGCCAGCAGCTGGCACACAGGGGGTGTCACTGAAGCTTTCTTT. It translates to CASSWHTGGVTEAFF. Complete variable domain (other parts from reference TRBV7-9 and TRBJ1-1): DTGVSQNPRHKITKRGQNVTFRCDPISEHNRLYWYRQTLGQGPEFLTYFQNEAQLEKSRLLSDRFSAERPKGSFSTLEIQRTEQGDSAMYLCASSWHTGGVTEAFFGQGTRLTVV.

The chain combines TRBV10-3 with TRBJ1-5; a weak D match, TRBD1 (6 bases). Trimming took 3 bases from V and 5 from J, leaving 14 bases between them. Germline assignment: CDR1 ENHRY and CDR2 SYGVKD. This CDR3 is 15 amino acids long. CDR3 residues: CAISEAREGDQPQHF. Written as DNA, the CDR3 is TGTGCCATCAGTGAAGCCAGGGAGGGGGATCAGCCCCAGCATTTT.

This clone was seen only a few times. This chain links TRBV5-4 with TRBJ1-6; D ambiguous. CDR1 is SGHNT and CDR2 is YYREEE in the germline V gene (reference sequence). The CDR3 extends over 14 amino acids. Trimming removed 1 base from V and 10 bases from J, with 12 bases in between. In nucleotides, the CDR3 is TGTGCCAGCAGCTTGTTTATAGGAGACTCACCCCTCCACTTT. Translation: CASSLFIGDSPLHF.

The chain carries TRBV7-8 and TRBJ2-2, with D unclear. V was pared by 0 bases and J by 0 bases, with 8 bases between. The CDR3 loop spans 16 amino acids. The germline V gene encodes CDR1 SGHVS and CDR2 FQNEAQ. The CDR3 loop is CASSLARASNTGELFF. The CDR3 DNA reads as TGTGCCAGCAGCTTAGCTCGAGCCTCGAACACCGGGGAGCTGTTTTTT.

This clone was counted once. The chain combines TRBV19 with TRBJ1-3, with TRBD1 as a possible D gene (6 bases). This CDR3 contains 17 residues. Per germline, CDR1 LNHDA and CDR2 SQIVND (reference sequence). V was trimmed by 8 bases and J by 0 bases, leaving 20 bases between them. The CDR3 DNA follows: TGTGCCAGTTCGGACTACGGGGGGGGCCTCTCTGGAAACACCATATATTTT. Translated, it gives CASSDYGGGLSGNTIYF.

As DNA, the CDR3 is TGTGCCAGCAGCCGACTAGCGGTGTACCAAGAGACCCAGTACTTC. Translation gives CASSRLAVYQETQYF. V gene TRBV3-1 (or the pseudogene TRBV3-2) combines with J gene TRBJ2-5, with 9 positions matching TRBD2. The V and J ends lost 4 bases and 0 bases, in that order; junction bases with no gene match: 3. Germline CDR1 and CDR2: LGHDT and YNNKEL (reference sequence). This CDR3 has 15 amino acids.

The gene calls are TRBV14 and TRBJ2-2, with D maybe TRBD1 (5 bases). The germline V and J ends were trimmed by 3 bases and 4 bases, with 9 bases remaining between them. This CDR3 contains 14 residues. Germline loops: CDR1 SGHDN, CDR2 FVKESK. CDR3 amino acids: CASSHDSSTGELFF. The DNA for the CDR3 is TGTGCCAGCAGCCACGACAGCTCCACCGGGGAGCTGTTTTTT.

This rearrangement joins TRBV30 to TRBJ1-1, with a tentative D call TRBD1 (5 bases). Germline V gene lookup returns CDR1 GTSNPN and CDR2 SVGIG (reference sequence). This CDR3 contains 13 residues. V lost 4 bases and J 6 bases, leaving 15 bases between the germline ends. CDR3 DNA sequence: TGTGCCTGGATTTACCTCGGAGGGGCTGAAGCTTTCTTT. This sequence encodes CAWIYLGGAEAFF.

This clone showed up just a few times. The CDR3 DNA reads TGTGCCAGCAGCTTGACAGGGGTCGATGAAAAACTGTTTTTT. Its translation is CASSLTGVDEKLFF. The J gene is TRBJ1-4, the V gene TRBV7-8; TRBD1 matches at 8 bases. CDR3 size: 14 residues. Germline trimming cut 3 bases from V and 6 bases from J; bases unmatched to any gene: 3. CDR1 and CDR2 (germline): SGHVS, FQNEAQ. Drawing the rest from reference TRBV7-8 and TRBJ1-4, the complete variable domain is GAGVSQSPRYKVAKRGQDVALRCDPISGHVSLFWYQQALGQGPEFLTYFQNEAQLDKSGLPSDRFFAERPEGSVSTLKIQRTQQEDSAVYLCASSLTGVDEKLFFGSGTQLSVL.

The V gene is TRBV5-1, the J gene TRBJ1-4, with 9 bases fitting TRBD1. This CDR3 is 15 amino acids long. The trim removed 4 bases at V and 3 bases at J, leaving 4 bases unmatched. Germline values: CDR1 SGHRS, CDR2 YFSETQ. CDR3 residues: CASSGQGFSNEKLFF. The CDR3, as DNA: TGCGCCAGCAGCGGACAGGGGTTTTCTAATGAAAAACTGTTTTTT.

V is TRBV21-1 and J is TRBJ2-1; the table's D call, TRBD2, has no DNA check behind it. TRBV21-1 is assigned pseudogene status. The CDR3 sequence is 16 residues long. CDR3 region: CASGTSGGTSYNEQFF. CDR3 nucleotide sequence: TGTGCCAGCGGGACTAGCGGGGGGACTTCCTACAATGAGCAGTTCTTC.